The rows below give T cell receptor beta chains drawn from one sample of a study of PD-1 blockade in classical Hodgkin lymphoma. Data came from immunoSEQ multiplex PCR; TCRdb stores just in-frame clones and leaves some out. This sample has 20,000 to 30,000 clones; approximately 82% occur once, and the top ten carry under 14%. The source was peripheral blood mononuclear cells (PBMCs), collected before the second cycle of nivolumab. The receptors derive from a human donor with classical Hodgkin lymphoma. CDR3s include the opening cysteine and the closing phenylalanine or tryptophan. Each record gives: clone size, V gene, D gene, J gene, CDR3 DNA, CDR3 protein. D genes are given only for firm matches. Size values are once, few and many counts, or a class for expanded clones, and some rows have none.

abundance: NA; v_gene: TRBV2; d_gene: NA; j_gene: TRBJ2-7; CDR3nt: TGTGCCAGCAGAGCTCCGGGTCTCGAGCAGTACTTC; CDR3aa: CASRAPGLEQYF
abundance: NA; v_gene: TRBV28; d_gene: NA; j_gene: TRBJ1-1; CDR3nt: TGTGCCGGATCTTGGGGGGGGAACACTGAAGCTTTCTTT; CDR3aa: CAGSWGGNTEAFF
abundance: NA; v_gene: TRBV4-2; d_gene: TRBD2; j_gene: TRBJ2-3; CDR3nt: TGTGCCAGCAGCCAAGAGTTTCCTAGCGGGTCCACAGATACGCAGTATTTT; CDR3aa: CASSQEFPSGSTDTQYF
abundance: NA; v_gene: TRBV4-1; d_gene: NA; j_gene: TRBJ1-2; CDR3nt: TGCGCCAGCAGTCAAACACAGGGCGACTATGGCTACACCTTC; CDR3aa: CASSQTQGDYGYTF
abundance: NA; v_gene: TRBV2; d_gene: NA; j_gene: TRBJ2-7; CDR3nt: TGTGCCAGCAGTGAAGGAGGACCCTACGAGCAGTACTTC; CDR3aa: CASSEGGPYEQYF
abundance: few; v_gene: TRBV27; d_gene: NA; j_gene: TRBJ2-1; CDR3nt: TGTGCCAGCAGTTTATCGAGTGGCGGGGTGCACAATGAGCAGTTCTTC; CDR3aa: CASSLSSGGVHNEQFF
abundance: NA; v_gene: TRBV6-4; d_gene: NA; j_gene: TRBJ2-2; CDR3nt: TGTGCCAGCAGTGACTCCCCTTGGGGCGGGGAGCTGTTTTTT; CDR3aa: CASSDSPWGGELFF
abundance: NA; v_gene: TRBV29-1; d_gene: NA; j_gene: TRBJ2-2; CDR3nt: TGCAGCGCGGGTCGAGTGTCCGGGGAGCTGTTTTTT; CDR3aa: CSAGRVSGELFF
abundance: NA; v_gene: TRBV5-5; d_gene: TRBD1; j_gene: TRBJ1-2; CDR3nt: TGTGCCAGCAGCTTCCGACAGGGATACGGCTATGGCTACACCTTC; CDR3aa: CASSFRQGYGYGYTF
abundance: once; v_gene: TRBV7-8; d_gene: NA; j_gene: TRBJ1-1; CDR3nt: TGTGCCAGCAGCTTAGATGCAGGGATCACTGAAGCTTTCTTT; CDR3aa: CASSLDAGITEAFF
abundance: NA; v_gene: TRBV28; d_gene: NA; j_gene: TRBJ2-7; CDR3nt: TGTGCCAGCAGTTCACGACAGCGTATTCTCTCCTACGAGCAGTACTTC; CDR3aa: CASSSRQRILSYEQYF
abundance: NA; v_gene: TRBV6-1; d_gene: NA; j_gene: TRBJ2-7; CDR3nt: TGTGCCAGCAGTGGATACATTGGGCCCCCGCAAAACGAGCAGTACTTC; CDR3aa: CASSGYIGPPQNEQYF
abundance: NA; v_gene: TRBV7-2; d_gene: NA; j_gene: TRBJ1-1; CDR3nt: TGTGCCAGCAGCTTATGGGAGGGATCGAACACTGAAGCTTTCTTT; CDR3aa: CASSLWEGSNTEAFF
abundance: NA; v_gene: TRBV28; d_gene: TRBD1; j_gene: TRBJ1-2; CDR3nt: TGTGCCAGCAGTTCTTTACAGGGGAATGGCTACACCTTC; CDR3aa: CASSSLQGNGYTF
abundance: NA; v_gene: TRBV6-6; d_gene: NA; j_gene: TRBJ1-5; CDR3nt: TGTGCCAGCAGTTACAGGGACAATAGCAATCAGCCCCAGCATTTT; CDR3aa: CASSYRDNSNQPQHF
abundance: NA; v_gene: TRBV11-2; d_gene: TRBD1; j_gene: TRBJ1-4; CDR3nt: TGTGCCAGCAGCGCCGGACAGGGGCGAAAGACTAATGAAAAACTGTTTTTT; CDR3aa: CASSAGQGRKTNEKLFF
abundance: NA; v_gene: TRBV6-1; d_gene: TRBD2; j_gene: TRBJ2-7; CDR3nt: TGTGCCATATCGGGGGGGAGGCTCGGCGAGCAGTACTTC; CDR3aa: CAISGGRLGEQYF
abundance: NA; v_gene: TRBV4-3; d_gene: TRBD2; j_gene: TRBJ2-1; CDR3nt: TGCGCCAGCAGCCAAGGGGCTAGCGGTTACAATGAGCAGTTCTTC; CDR3aa: CASSQGASGYNEQFF
abundance: NA; v_gene: TRBV2; d_gene: TRBD1; j_gene: TRBJ1-2; CDR3nt: TGTGCCAGCAGTGAGCGGACAGGGAATGGCTACACCTTC; CDR3aa: CASSERTGNGYTF
abundance: NA; v_gene: TRBV7-9; d_gene: NA; j_gene: TRBJ2-7; CDR3nt: TGTGCCAGCAGCTCCCTAAAGGGGGACACCCACTACGAGCAGTACTTC; CDR3aa: CASSSLKGDTHYEQYF
abundance: NA; v_gene: TRBV16; d_gene: NA; j_gene: TRBJ2-5; CDR3nt: TGTGCCAGCAGCCTCCACATCTGGGAGACCCAGTACTTC; CDR3aa: CASSLHIWETQYF
abundance: NA; v_gene: TRBV5-6; d_gene: NA; j_gene: TRBJ1-4; CDR3nt: TGTGCCAGCAGCTTTAGGGTGACAACTAATGAAAAACTGTTTTTT; CDR3aa: CASSFRVTTNEKLFF
abundance: NA; v_gene: TRBV7-6; d_gene: TRBD2; j_gene: TRBJ2-3; CDR3nt: TGTGCCAGTACTCGCGGGGGGGCTACAGATACGCAGTATTTT; CDR3aa: CASTRGGATDTQYF
abundance: few; v_gene: TRBV5-6; d_gene: NA; j_gene: TRBJ2-1; CDR3nt: TGTGCCAGCAGCGGCGAGCGGTACAATGAGCAGTTCTTC; CDR3aa: CASSGERYNEQFF
abundance: NA; v_gene: TRBV11-2; d_gene: NA; j_gene: TRBJ2-2; CDR3nt: TGTGCCAGCAGCTTAGAAGTGGCGGGGAAGACCGGGGAGCTGTTTTTT; CDR3aa: CASSLEVAGKTGELFF
abundance: NA; v_gene: TRBV5-6; d_gene: TRBD1; j_gene: TRBJ1-6; CDR3nt: TGTGCCAGCAGCTGGGACAGGTCAAGACCACCCCTCCACTTT; CDR3aa: CASSWDRSRPPLHF
abundance: NA; v_gene: TRBV27; d_gene: NA; j_gene: TRBJ2-5; CDR3nt: TGTGCCAGCAGTTCCAACCCGGCCGCAGGGTTCAAAGGGGAGACCCAGTACTTC; CDR3aa: CASSSNPAAGFKGETQYF
abundance: NA; v_gene: TRBV7-6; d_gene: NA; j_gene: TRBJ2-3; CDR3nt: TGTGCCAGCAGCTTAGTCTGGGAAAGCACAGATACGCAGTATTTT; CDR3aa: CASSLVWESTDTQYF
abundance: NA; v_gene: TRBV28; d_gene: NA; j_gene: TRBJ2-5; CDR3nt: TGTGCCAGCAGTTCAGAGACCCAGTACTTC; CDR3aa: CASSSETQYF
abundance: few; v_gene: TRBV5-4; d_gene: TRBD1; j_gene: TRBJ1-1; CDR3nt: TGTGCCAGCAGCTCTGGTAGGGGGCTGGGGACTGAAGCTTTCTTT; CDR3aa: CASSSGRGLGTEAFF
abundance: NA; v_gene: TRBV6-1; d_gene: NA; j_gene: TRBJ2-7; CDR3nt: TGTGCCAGCAGTGAAGCGGGTAGCAAAACGTCCGAGCAGTACTTC; CDR3aa: CASSEAGSKTSEQYF
abundance: NA; v_gene: TRBV12-5; d_gene: NA; j_gene: TRBJ1-1; CDR3nt: TGTGCTAGTGGTTTGCCCGACACTGAAGCTTTCTTT; CDR3aa: CASGLPDTEAFF
abundance: NA; v_gene: TRBV6-5; d_gene: NA; j_gene: TRBJ1-2; CDR3nt: TGTGCCAGCCCCCGGCCCACCGGCCACTATGGCTACACCTTC; CDR3aa: CASPRPTGHYGYTF
abundance: NA; v_gene: TRBV28; d_gene: NA; j_gene: TRBJ1-5; CDR3nt: TGTGCCAGCAGTTCCCCCCCTTGGCTCGGGGGCAATCAGCCCCAGCATTTT; CDR3aa: CASSSPPWLGGNQPQHF
abundance: once; v_gene: TRBV19; d_gene: TRBD2; j_gene: TRBJ2-1; CDR3nt: TGTGCCAGCAGCACTAGCGGGGGGGCAGGTGAGCAGTTCTTC; CDR3aa: CASSTSGGAGEQFF
abundance: NA; v_gene: TRBV6-5; d_gene: NA; j_gene: TRBJ2-3; CDR3nt: TGTGCCAGCAGTCCAGTCGGGAGCACAGATACGCAGTATTTT; CDR3aa: CASSPVGSTDTQYF
abundance: NA; v_gene: TRBV27; d_gene: TRBD1; j_gene: TRBJ1-2; CDR3nt: TGTGCCAGCAGTTTAGACTCCGGGACAGGGCTTCGGGGCTACACCTTC; CDR3aa: CASSLDSGTGLRGYTF
abundance: NA; v_gene: TRBV21-1; d_gene: NA; j_gene: TRBJ2-1; CDR3nt: TGTGCCAGCATAGGTGCGGTTCCGGAGAATGAGCAGTTCTTC; CDR3aa: CASIGAVPENEQFF
abundance: NA; v_gene: TRBV5-4; d_gene: NA; j_gene: TRBJ1-5; CDR3nt: TGTGCCAGCAGGGGGGATAATAGCAATCAGCCCCAGCATTTT; CDR3aa: CASRGDNSNQPQHF
abundance: NA; v_gene: TRBV6-5; d_gene: NA; j_gene: TRBJ2-5; CDR3nt: TGTGCCAGCAGTACAAACTGGGGAGAGACCCAGTACTTC; CDR3aa: CASSTNWGETQYF
abundance: NA; v_gene: TRBV5-5; d_gene: NA; j_gene: TRBJ1-6; CDR3nt: TGTGCCAGCAGCTTGAAGGGCAGGGCCGGCTATAATTCACCCCTCCACTTT; CDR3aa: CASSLKGRAGYNSPLHF
abundance: few; v_gene: TRBV27; d_gene: TRBD2; j_gene: TRBJ2-7; CDR3nt: TGTGCCAGCAGCCTTCGACTAGCTCCCTACGAGCAGTACTTC; CDR3aa: CASSLRLAPYEQYF
abundance: NA; v_gene: TRBV5-6; d_gene: TRBD2; j_gene: TRBJ2-3; CDR3nt: TGTGCCAGCAGCTTGGTAGTAGCGGGGGGGCGGTTAGATACGCAGTATTTT; CDR3aa: CASSLVVAGGRLDTQYF
abundance: NA; v_gene: TRBV7-2; d_gene: NA; j_gene: TRBJ2-3; CDR3nt: TGTGCCAGCAGCTCGGACCACCGGGATACGCAGTATTTT; CDR3aa: CASSSDHRDTQYF
abundance: NA; v_gene: TRBV5-1; d_gene: NA; j_gene: TRBJ1-6; CDR3nt: TGCGCCAGCAGCTTGTCGAGTTATAATTCACCCCTCCACTTT; CDR3aa: CASSLSSYNSPLHF
abundance: NA; v_gene: TRBV5-4; d_gene: TRBD2; j_gene: TRBJ2-1; CDR3nt: TGTGCCAGCAGCTTCCTAGCGGGGGGGAAAACCAATGAGCAGTTCTTC; CDR3aa: CASSFLAGGKTNEQFF
abundance: NA; v_gene: TRBV7-8; d_gene: TRBD1; j_gene: TRBJ2-7; CDR3nt: TGTGCCAGCAGCTTAGAGGTGACAGGGTCCTACGAGCAGTACTTC; CDR3aa: CASSLEVTGSYEQYF
abundance: NA; v_gene: TRBV28; d_gene: TRBD1; j_gene: TRBJ1-1; CDR3nt: TGTGCCAGCAGTCGGGACAGGAGGTCGTATACGAACACTGAAGCTTTCTTT; CDR3aa: CASSRDRRSYTNTEAFF
abundance: NA; v_gene: TRBV28; d_gene: NA; j_gene: TRBJ1-5; CDR3nt: TGTGCCAGCAGTCGTAGCAATCAGCCCCAGCATTTT; CDR3aa: CASSRSNQPQHF
abundance: NA; v_gene: TRBV11-1; d_gene: NA; j_gene: TRBJ2-2; CDR3nt: TGTGCCAGCAGCTTAGAAGCTTATATAGCGAACACCGGGGAGCTGTTTTTT; CDR3aa: CASSLEAYIANTGELFF